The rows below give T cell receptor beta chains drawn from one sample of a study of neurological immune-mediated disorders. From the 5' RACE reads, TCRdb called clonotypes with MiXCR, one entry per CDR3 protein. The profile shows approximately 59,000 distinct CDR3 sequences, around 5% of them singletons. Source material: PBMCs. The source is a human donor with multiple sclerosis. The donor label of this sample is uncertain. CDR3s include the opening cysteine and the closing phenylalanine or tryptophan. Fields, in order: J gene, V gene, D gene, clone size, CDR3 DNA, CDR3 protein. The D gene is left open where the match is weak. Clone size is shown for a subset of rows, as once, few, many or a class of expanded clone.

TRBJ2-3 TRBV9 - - TGTGCCAGCAGCGTAGGTGGCGGAGATACGCAGTATTTT CASSVGGGDTQYF
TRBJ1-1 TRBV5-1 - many TGCGCCAGCAGCTCCGGGTCCTCCCCTGAAGCTTTCTTT CASSSGSSPEAFF
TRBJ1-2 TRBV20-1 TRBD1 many TGCAGTGCCCCTCAGGGGGCGTATGGCTACACCTTC CSAPQGAYGYTF
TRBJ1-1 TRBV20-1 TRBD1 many TGCAGTGCTAGAGATCAGGCGCCTGAAGGGGGCATGAACACTGAAGCTTTCTTT CSARDQAPEGGMNTEAFF
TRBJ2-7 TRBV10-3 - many TGTGCCATCAGTGAGTCGAAAGGTCCGAGCTACGAGCAGTACTTC CAISESKGPSYEQYF
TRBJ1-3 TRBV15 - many TGTGCCACCAGGGAAAGTCTACAACTCTCTGGAAACACCATATATTTT CATRESLQLSGNTIYF
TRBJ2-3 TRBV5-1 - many TGCGCCAGCAGCTTGGAGGTGGCAGGGCGCTACGATACGCAGTATTTT CASSLEVAGRYDTQYF
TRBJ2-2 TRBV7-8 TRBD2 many TGTGCCAGCCGAGCGGCGGGGGGAATCACCGGGGAGCTGTTTTTT CASRAAGGITGELFF
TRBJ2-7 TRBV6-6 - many TGTGCCAGCAGTTATACGGCTTTCGAGCAGTACTTC CASSYTAFEQYF
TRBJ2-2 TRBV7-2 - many TGTGCCAGCAGCTTAGTCGGGAACACCGGGGAGCTGTTTTTT CASSLVGNTGELFF
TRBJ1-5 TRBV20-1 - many TGCAGTGCTAGTCTCACACCTTATAGCAATCAGCCCCAGCATTTT CSASLTPYSNQPQHF
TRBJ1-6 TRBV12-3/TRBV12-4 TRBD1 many TGTGCCAGCAGTTTGGGACAGGGGGGATCACCCCTCCACTTT CASSLGQGGSPLHF
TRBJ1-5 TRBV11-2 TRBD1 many TGTGCCAGCAGCTTAACAGACAGGGATCAGCCCCAGCATTTT CASSLTDRDQPQHF
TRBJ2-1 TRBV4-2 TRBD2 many TGTGCCAGCAGCCAGTCCGCGGGGGGGGACTCCTACAATGAGCAGTTCTTC CASSQSAGGDSYNEQFF
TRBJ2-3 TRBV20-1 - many TGCAGTGCCCCTGGCGTGACAGATACGCAGTATTTT CSAPGVTDTQYF
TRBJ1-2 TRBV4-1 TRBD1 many TGCGCCAGCAGCCCCCAACAGGGGTCCCACTATGGCTACACCTTC CASSPQQGSHYGYTF
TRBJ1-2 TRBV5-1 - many TGCGCCAGCAGCTTGGACTCCGCACAAGGGACTCTTTATGGCTACACCTTC CASSLDSAQGTLYGYTF
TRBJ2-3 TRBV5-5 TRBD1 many TGTGCCAGCAGCGGCCGGGACAGGGGGCTGGATACGCAGTATTTT CASSGRDRGLDTQYF
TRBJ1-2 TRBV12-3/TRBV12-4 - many TGTGCCAGCAGCCCCCGGAGGGTAGACGGCTACACCTTC CASSPRRVDGYTF
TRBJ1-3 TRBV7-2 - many TGTGCCAGCGCCAGGAACTCTGGAAACACCATATATTTT CASARNSGNTIYF
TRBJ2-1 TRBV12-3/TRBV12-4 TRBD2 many TGTGCCAGCCTAATAGCGGGGACCCTCACAAACAATGAGCAGTTCTTC CASLIAGTLTNNEQFF
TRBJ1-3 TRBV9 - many TGTGCCAGCAGCCCCGGGGGCAGCCATTTAAACACCATATATTTT CASSPGGSHLNTIYF
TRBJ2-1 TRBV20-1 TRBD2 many TGCAGTGCTAGACCAACACTAGCGGGGGGGCCCAATGAGCAGTTCTTC CSARPTLAGGPNEQFF
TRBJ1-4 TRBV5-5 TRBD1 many TGTGCCAGCAGCTCCAGGGGGAGGGATGAAAAACTGTTTTTT CASSSRGRDEKLFF
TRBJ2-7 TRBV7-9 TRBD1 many TGTGCCAGCAGCTTAGGTACAGGGGCCTACGAGCAGTACTTC CASSLGTGAYEQYF
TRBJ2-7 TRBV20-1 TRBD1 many TGCAGTGCTAGGGGGGAATGGACAGGGCGGACCTACGAGCAGTACTTC CSARGEWTGRTYEQYF
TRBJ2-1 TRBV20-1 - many TGCAGTGCTCCCCTTTATATGGGGCGGCACAATGAGCAGTTCTTC CSAPLYMGRHNEQFF
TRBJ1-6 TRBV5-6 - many TGTGCCAGCAGCTTAAAAGGGCTTTCACCCCTCCACTTT CASSLKGLSPLHF
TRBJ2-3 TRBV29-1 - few TGCAGCGTCGGGACCCCAACAGATACGCAGTATTTT CSVGTPTDTQYF
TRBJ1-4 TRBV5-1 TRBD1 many TGCGCCAGCAGCCCAACAGGGGTGGCTAATGAAAAACTGTTTTTT CASSPTGVANEKLFF
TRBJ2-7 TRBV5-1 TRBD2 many TGCGCCAGCAGCTCGCGTCCCCCGCGGGGGGTTCTTGATAACTCCTACGAGCAGTACTTC CASSSRPPRGVLDNSYEQYF
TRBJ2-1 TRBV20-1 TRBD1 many TGCAGTGCTAGGCATTTACAGGGGGCTGGGATCAATGAGCAGTTCTTC CSARHLQGAGINEQFF
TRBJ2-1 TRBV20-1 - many TGCAGTGCTAGAGATCAACGGACCTACAATGAGCAGTTCTTC CSARDQRTYNEQFF
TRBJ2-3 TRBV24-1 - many TGTGCCACCAGTGCGTCTAGGTCAGATACGCAGTATTTT CATSASRSDTQYF
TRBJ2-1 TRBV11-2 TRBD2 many TGTGCCAGCAGATCCATAGCGGGGGGGCCCAATGAGCAGTTCTTC CASRSIAGGPNEQFF
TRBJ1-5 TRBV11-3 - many TGTGCCAGCAGCTTAGACCCGAAGGGGCCGAAGGGTCAGCCCCAGCATTTT CASSLDPKGPKGQPQHF
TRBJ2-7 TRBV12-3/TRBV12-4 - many TGTGCCAGCAGTTTCTCGGCAGGCGGCCACGAGCAGTACTTC CASSFSAGGHEQYF
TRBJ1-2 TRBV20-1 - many TGCAGTGCTATTCGGCAGGGTAATTTTGGCTACACCTTC CSAIRQGNFGYTF
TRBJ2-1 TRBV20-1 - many TGCAGTGCTAGCCCCGACCACAATGAGCAGTTCTTC CSASPDHNEQFF
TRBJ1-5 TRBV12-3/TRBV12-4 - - TGTGCCAGCAGATTCCTGGATCAGCCCCAGCATTTT CASRFLDQPQHF
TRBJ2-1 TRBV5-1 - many TGCGCCAGCAGCTCCCCGGGCAACAATGAGCAGTTCTTC CASSSPGNNEQFF
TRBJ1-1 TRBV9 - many TGTGCCAGCAGCGTAGGTGGACGGACTGAAGCTTTCTTT CASSVGGRTEAFF
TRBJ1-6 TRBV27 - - TGTGCCAGCAGTTTCTCGGGGGCGAATAATTCACCCCTCCACTTT CASSFSGANNSPLHF
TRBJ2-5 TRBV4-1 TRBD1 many TGCGCCAGCAGCCGAGGGACAGGGGAGGGAGAGACCCAGTACTTC CASSRGTGEGETQYF
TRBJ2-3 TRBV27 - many TGTGCCAGCAGTTTACTTGCCGGGATCACAGATACGCAGTATTTT CASSLLAGITDTQYF
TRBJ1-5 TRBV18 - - TGTGCCAGCTCACCCCGGTTGGAGACAGGCAATCAGCCCCAGCATTTT CASSPRLETGNQPQHF
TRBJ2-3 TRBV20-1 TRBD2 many TGCAGTGCTATACTAGCGGATTATTCAGATACGCAGTATTTT CSAILADYSDTQYF
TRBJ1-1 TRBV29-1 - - TGCAGCGCACGCAGACAGACGACGAACACTGAAGCTTTCTTT CSARRQTTNTEAFF
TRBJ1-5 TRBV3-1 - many TGTGCCAGCAGCCAAGGACTAGGCAATCAGCCCCAGCATTTT CASSQGLGNQPQHF
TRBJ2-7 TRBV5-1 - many TGCGCCAGCAGCTGGGAACTACAGGGTTTGGGCGAGCAGTACTTC CASSWELQGLGEQYF
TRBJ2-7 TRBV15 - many TGTGCCACCAGCAGGGGAAGCTCTTGGACACCCGACTGGTACGAGCAGTACTTC CATSRGSSWTPDWYEQYF
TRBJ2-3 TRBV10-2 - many TGCGCCAGTGCCCCGGGACTTCCCCGTTCAGATACGCAGTATTTT CASAPGLPRSDTQYF
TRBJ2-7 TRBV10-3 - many TGTGCCATCAGTGGGGCTACAGGGATTTCTGTCGTCTACGAGCAGTACTTC CAISGATGISVVYEQYF
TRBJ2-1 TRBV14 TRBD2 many TGTGCCAGCAGCCAATTATCCCGGGGGGGCGCCTTCAGGGAGCAGTTCTTC CASSQLSRGGAFREQFF
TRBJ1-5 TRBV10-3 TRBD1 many TGTGCCATCAGCCCGGGACCGGGACAGGGAAGTTACAATCAGCCCCAGCATTTT CAISPGPGQGSYNQPQHF
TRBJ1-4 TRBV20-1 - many TGCAGTGCTAGTAACAGAATGAATGAAAAACTGTTTTTT CSASNRMNEKLFF
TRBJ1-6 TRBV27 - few TGTGCCAGCAGTCCGGGACGGAAAAATTCACCCCTCCACTTT CASSPGRKNSPLHF
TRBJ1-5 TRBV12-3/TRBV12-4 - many TGTGCCAGCAGTTTAGAGGGGCCGGAAAATCAGCCCCAGCATTTT CASSLEGPENQPQHF
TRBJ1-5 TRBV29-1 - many TGCAGCGTTGCAGGGCATAGCAATCAGCCCCAGCATTTT CSVAGHSNQPQHF
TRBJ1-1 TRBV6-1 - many TGTGCCAGCAGTGATTACGAGCAGAACACTGAAGCTTTCTTT CASSDYEQNTEAFF